Each of the 14 T cell receptor beta chains below was sequenced from the same sample in a study of shared clonotypes between healthy human individuals (TCRdb year 2020). Libraries were made using the immunoSEQ multiplex PCR assay. TCRdb mirrors the immuneACCESS table, restricted to in-frame sequences. Some clones are absent from its copies; in checked studies, under half trace to an unresolved V gene, and the reason for the others is unknown. The sample records around 720,000 clones, 60% to 75% of which are singletons. Of the sample, roughly 1.9% falls within the top ten clones. Sequences were obtained from memory CD4+ T cells sorted from blood. The label giving this sample's cell subset or site can be read as: CD45RA-negative fraction. The receptors shown here come from a young woman in good health.

The rearrangement links TRBV7-9 to TRBJ2-7, with a weak D call TRBD1 (6 bases). This CDR3 comprises 16 residues. In germline, CDR1 is SEHNR, CDR2 FQNEAQ (reference sequence). V was shortened by 1 base and J by 3 bases, with 16 bases between the two germline ends. This CDR3 reads CASSLGGRGGYYEQYF. Here the CDR3 DNA reads TGTGCCAGCAGCTTAGGGGGCAGGGGCGGCTACTACGAGCAGTACTTC.

This clone appeared a single time. The gene calls are TRBV9 and TRBJ2-1, with 9 bases fitting TRBD2. The CDR3 has 17 amino acids. CDR1 and CDR2 (germline): SGDLS, YYNGEE. After removal of 1 base from V and 4 bases from J, the junction contained 9 bases not matched to a gene. The CDR3 sequence is CASSVTLETSGYNEQFF. In DNA form, the CDR3 reads TGTGCCAGCAGCGTAACCCTTGAGACTAGCGGATACAATGAGCAGTTCTTC.

This clone was recorded once. V usage is TRBV5-1 and J usage is TRBJ1-2, with D maybe TRBD1 (5 bases). With 0 bases removed from V and 8 bases from J, the gap between germline ends came to 8 bases. The CDR3 loop spans 12 amino acids. The germline V gene encodes CDR1 SGHRS and CDR2 YFSETQ. CDR3 in DNA: TGCGCCAGCAGCTTGGAGCAGGGAGGCTACACCTTC. It encodes CASSLEQGGYTF.

This clone is a singleton in its sample. The chain uses TRBV4-1 and TRBJ1-5; 7 bases are a match to TRBD1. In germline, CDR1 is MGHRA, CDR2 YSYEKL. Trimming cost V 2 bases and J 6 bases; bases outside gene matches: 7. The CDR3 has 15 residues. This CDR3 reads CASSQTSGGSQPQHF. The CDR3 coding sequence is TGCGCCAGCAGCCAAACCTCAGGGGGAAGTCAGCCCCAGCATTTT.

The V call is TRBV27, the J call TRBJ2-1; 13 positions agree with TRBD2. J gave up 5 bases and V 7 bases, and 11 bases lay outside the gene matches. The germline gives CDR1 MNHEY, CDR2 SMNVEV (reference sequence). This CDR3 is built from 17 residues. This chain's CDR3 is CASTKRLAGGRDNEQFF. The CDR3 DNA reads TGTGCCAGCACTAAGAGACTAGCGGGGGGTCGGGACAATGAGCAGTTCTTC.

V usage is TRBV30 and J usage is TRBJ2-7; D not resolved. Germline V CDR1 and CDR2: GTSNPN, SVGIG (reference sequence). The V and J ends lost 0 bases and 5 bases respectively, with 5 bases between them. The CDR3 sequence is 11 residues long. The CDR3 here is CAWSVSHEQYF. The CDR3 DNA follows: TGTGCCTGGAGTGTATCCCACGAGCAGTACTTC. Drawing the rest from reference TRBV30 and TRBJ2-7, the complete variable domain is SQTIHQWPATLVQPVGSPLSLECTVEGTSNPNLYWYRQAAGRGLQLLFYSVGIGQISSEVPQNLSASRPQDRQFILSSKKLLLSDSGFYLCAWSVSHEQYFGPGTRLTVT.

This chain joins TRBV28 and TRBJ1-2; D is unresolved. The germline gives CDR1 MDHEN, CDR2 SYDVKM. Between the trimmed V and J ends, which lost 3 bases and 4 bases, there was a span of 12 bases. The CDR3 runs 14 residues. Written as DNA, the CDR3 is TGTGCCAGCAGTTTCCCCGGGCCTCCCTATGGCTACACCTTC. Amino acid sequence: CASSFPGPPYGYTF.

This clone occurred a few times. The same CDR3 can be traced to other DNA sequences in this sample. The gene calls are TRBV15 and TRBJ2-7; TRBD2 matches at 14 bases. Germline V gene lookup returns CDR1 LNHNV and CDR2 YYDKDF (reference sequence). The CDR3 consists of 15 residues. Trimming took 3 bases from V and 2 from J; bases not matched to a gene: 0. In DNA, the CDR3 is TGTGCCACCAGCAGGGGACTAGCGGGAGCCTACGAGCAGTACTTC. This encodes CATSRGLAGAYEQYF.

This rearrangement joins TRBV5-1 to TRBJ1-3; 9 bases are a match to TRBD1. The CDR3 is 17 amino acids. The germline gives CDR1 SGHRS, CDR2 YFSETQ. Trimming at V came to 0 bases and at J to 0 bases, leaving 4 bases not matched to a gene. CDR3 nucleotide sequence: TGCGCCAGCAGCTTGGGCGTGACAGGGGGCTCTGGAAACACCATATATTTT. Its protein product is CASSLGVTGGSGNTIYF.

V and J are TRBV28 and TRBJ2-3; 12 bases are shared with TRBD2. The V and J ends lost 4 bases and 6 bases, in that order; junction bases with no gene match: 8. Looked up from germline, CDR1 is MDHEN and CDR2 is SYDVKM. This CDR3 contains 16 residues. CDR3 sequence (DNA): TGTGCCAGCAGTTCCGGACTAGCGGGAAGGGTCGATACGCAGTATTTT. Amino acid sequence: CASSSGLAGRVDTQYF.

The chain joins TRBV28 to TRBJ1-1; D unresolved. CDR1 and CDR2 from the germline V gene are MDHEN and SYDVKM. This CDR3 has 14 residues. Trimming shortened V by 5 bases and J by 4 bases, and 14 bases separated the two germline ends. The CDR3, as DNA: TGTGCCAGCAGTCTGCTTGGCTCGGGCACTGAAGCTTTCTTT. It codes for CASSLLGSGTEAFF.

This clone occurred many times. The chain joins TRBV25-1 to TRBJ2-6; no clear D. From germline, CDR1 is MGHDK and CDR2 SYGVNS. The CDR3 extends over 14 amino acids. V shed 5 bases and J shed 4 bases, with 9 bases lying between them. CDR3 in amino acids: CASSSSLGANVLTF. DNA for the CDR3: TGTGCCAGCAGTTCCTCCCTCGGGGCCAACGTCCTGACTTTC. Full variable domain (rest looked up from reference TRBV25-1 and TRBJ2-6): EADIYQTPRYLVIGTGKKITLECSQTMGHDKMYWYQQDPGMELHLIHYSYGVNSTEKGDLSSESTVSRIRTEHFPLTLESARPSHTSQYLCASSSSLGANVLTFGAGSRLTVL.

The chain couples TRBV18 to TRBJ2-5; 13 nucleotides agree with TRBD2. V lost 3 bases, J lost 5 bases, and 6 bases stayed unmatched. Germline assignment: CDR1 KGHSH and CDR2 LQKENI. The CDR3 runs 16 residues. The CDR3 here is CASSPPGTSGIETQYF. For the CDR3, the DNA is TGTGCCAGCTCACCCCCCGGGACTAGCGGGATTGAGACCCAGTACTTC.

The genes are TRBV4-2 and TRBJ1-2, with D possibly matching TRBD1 (5 bases). The CDR3 has 16 amino acids. Trimming took 1 base from V and 1 from J, leaving 13 bases between them. Germline values: CDR1 LGHNA, CDR2 YNFKEQ. The chain's CDR3 is CASSQGRQTDNYGYTF. In DNA, the CDR3 is TGTGCCAGCAGCCAAGGCCGTCAGACAGATAACTATGGCTACACCTTC.